The clone carrying this TCR beta chain has only a few counts. Its matching antigen is unknown. The entry originates in a study of T cells in Graves' hyperthyroidism and ophthalmopathy. Regarding the study as a whole: Classification by a 13 V-J model distinguished ophthalmopathy from stable hyperthyroidism.

RNA transcripts served as the template for amplifying TCR beta CDR3 regions. TCR CDR3 regions were first amplified by RT-PCR with HTBI primers. In TCRdb, the multiplex PCR reads were re-called with MiXCR into one record per CDR3 protein. The data show nearly 750,000 distinct CDR3 sequences, 35% seen once. Together with thyroid ultrasound, orbital computed tomography, serum thyroxine and TRAb, clinical symptoms were used for diagnoses. PBMCs were collected from an approximately 9.2 ml volume of fresh peripheral blood. The CDR3 runs 15 residues. V gave up 4 bases and J gave up 2 bases, with 15 bases separating them. Germline CDR1 MGHRA, CDR2 YSYEKL.

The specimen was blood. J is TRBJ2-7 and V is TRBV4-1, with D maybe TRBD1 (6 bases). This TCR derives from a woman in her thirties or forties with Graves' hyperthyroidism. The CDR3 sequence: CASSRTPQGAYEQYF. The CDR3 DNA follows: TGCGCCAGCAGCCGAACGCCACAGGGCGCCTACGAGCAGTACTTC.